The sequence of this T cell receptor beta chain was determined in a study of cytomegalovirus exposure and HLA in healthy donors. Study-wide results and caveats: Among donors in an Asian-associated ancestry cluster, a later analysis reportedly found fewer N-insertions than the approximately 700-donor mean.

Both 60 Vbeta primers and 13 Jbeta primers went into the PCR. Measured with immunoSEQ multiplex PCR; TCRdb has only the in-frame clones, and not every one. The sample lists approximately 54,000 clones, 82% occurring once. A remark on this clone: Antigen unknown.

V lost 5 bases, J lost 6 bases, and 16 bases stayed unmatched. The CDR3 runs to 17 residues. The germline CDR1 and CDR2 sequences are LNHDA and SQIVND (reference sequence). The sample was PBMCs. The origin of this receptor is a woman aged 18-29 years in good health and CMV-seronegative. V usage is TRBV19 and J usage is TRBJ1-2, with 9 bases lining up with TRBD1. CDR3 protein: CASSQSGQGRGQDGYTF. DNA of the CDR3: TGTGCCAGTAGTCAATCGGGACAGGGCAGGGGACAAGATGGCTACACCTTC.